This T cell receptor (beta chain) was sequenced for a study of human T cells and chemical hapten exposure. The CDR3 has 13 amino acids. V gave up 6 bases and J gave up 2 bases; unmatched junction bases: 3. Looked up from germline, CDR1 is SQVTM and CDR2 is ANQGSEA. TCRdb re-called the RACE reads with MiXCR, one entry per CDR3 protein. Here the sample spans approximately 160,000 distinct CDR3 sequences, about a quarter being singletons. Notes on this clonotype: Its cognate antigen is unknown.

General study points: Clustering by CDR3 similarity yielded significantly more large clusters from expanded TCRs than controls. The number of TCRs over 1 in 1000 frequency stayed unchanged after DPC.

Time point here: patch test 3, about 24 weeks after DPC sensitization. Treatment of the sample: therapeutic diphenylcyclopropenone sensitization with weekly scalp DPC. Sequenced here: whole blood, sampled in connection with sensitization to the hapten diphenylcyclopropenone (DPC). The clonotype was recovered from a woman under 30 with alopecia areata. Some clones in this sample may be carry-over from other donors' samples. The J gene is TRBJ2-7, the V gene TRBV29-1; 11 bases are shared with TRBD2. The CDR3 loop reads CSVTSGGTYEQYF. The CDR3 nucleotides read TGCAGCGTAACTAGCGGGGGAACCTACGAGCAGTACTTC.